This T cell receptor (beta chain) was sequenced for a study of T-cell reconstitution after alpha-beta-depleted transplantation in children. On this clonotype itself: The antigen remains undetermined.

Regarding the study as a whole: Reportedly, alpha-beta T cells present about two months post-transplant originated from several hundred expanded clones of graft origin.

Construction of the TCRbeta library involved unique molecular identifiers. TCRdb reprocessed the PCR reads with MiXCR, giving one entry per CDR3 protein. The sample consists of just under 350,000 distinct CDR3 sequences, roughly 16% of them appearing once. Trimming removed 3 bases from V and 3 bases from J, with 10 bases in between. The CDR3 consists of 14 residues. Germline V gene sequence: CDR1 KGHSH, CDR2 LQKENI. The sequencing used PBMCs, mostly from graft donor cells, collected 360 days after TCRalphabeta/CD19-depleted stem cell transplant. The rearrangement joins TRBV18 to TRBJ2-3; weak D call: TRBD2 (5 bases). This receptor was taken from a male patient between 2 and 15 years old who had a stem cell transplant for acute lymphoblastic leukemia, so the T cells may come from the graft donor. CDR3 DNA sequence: TGTGCCAGCTCACCGGGAGTAAGGACAGATACGCAGTATTTT. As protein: CASSPGVRTDTQYF. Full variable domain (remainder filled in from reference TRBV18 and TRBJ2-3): NAGVMQNPRHLVRRRGQEARLRCSPMKGHSHVYWYRQLPEEGLKFMVYLQKENIIDESGMPKERFSAEFPKEGPSILRIQQVVRGDSAAYFCASSPGVRTDTQYFGPGTRLTVL.